The clone carrying this T cell receptor (beta chain) was observed many times. The target antigen is unknown. The CDR3 extends over 15 amino acids. J lost 2 bases, V lost 4 bases, and 4 bases had no gene match. Germline CDR1 is KGHSH and CDR2 is LQKENI. Via MiXCR, TCRdb re-called the RT-PCR reads, giving one row per CDR3 protein. Altogether about 180,000 distinct CDR3 sequences are present, 7.5% to 10% being singletons, with the ten largest covering around 9.9%. The entry originates in a study of response to subunit inactivated influenza vaccine. Study-wide points: It was suggested by the authors that few new T cells are recruited by each seasonal influenza vaccination.

Sequencing was performed on non-naive T cells sorted from PBMCs, taken on the day of vaccination. This chain links TRBV18 with TRBJ2-3; TRBD2 aligns across 9 bases. This TCR was recovered from a man aged 50-60 years who received an inactivated influenza vaccine. In DNA form, the CDR3 reads TGTGCCAGCTCACTAGCGGGGGCCCTCACAGATACGCAGTATTTT. It encodes CASSLAGALTDTQYF.